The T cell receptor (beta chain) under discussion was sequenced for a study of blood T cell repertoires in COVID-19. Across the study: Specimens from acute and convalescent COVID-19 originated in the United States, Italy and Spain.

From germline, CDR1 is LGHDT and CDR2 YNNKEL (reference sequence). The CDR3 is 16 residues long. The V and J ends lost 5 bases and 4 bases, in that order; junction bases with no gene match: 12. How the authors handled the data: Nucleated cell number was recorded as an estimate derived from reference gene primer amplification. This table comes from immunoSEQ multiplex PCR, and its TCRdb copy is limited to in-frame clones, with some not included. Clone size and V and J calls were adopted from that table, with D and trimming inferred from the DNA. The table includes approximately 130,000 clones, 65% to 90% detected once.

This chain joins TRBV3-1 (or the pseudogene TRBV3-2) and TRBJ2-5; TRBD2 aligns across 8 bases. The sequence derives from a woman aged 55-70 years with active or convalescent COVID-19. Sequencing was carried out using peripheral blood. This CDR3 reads CASSASGRGGRETQYF. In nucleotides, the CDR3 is TGTGCCAGCAGCGCCTCCGGCCGGGGGGGCAGAGAGACCCAGTACTTC.